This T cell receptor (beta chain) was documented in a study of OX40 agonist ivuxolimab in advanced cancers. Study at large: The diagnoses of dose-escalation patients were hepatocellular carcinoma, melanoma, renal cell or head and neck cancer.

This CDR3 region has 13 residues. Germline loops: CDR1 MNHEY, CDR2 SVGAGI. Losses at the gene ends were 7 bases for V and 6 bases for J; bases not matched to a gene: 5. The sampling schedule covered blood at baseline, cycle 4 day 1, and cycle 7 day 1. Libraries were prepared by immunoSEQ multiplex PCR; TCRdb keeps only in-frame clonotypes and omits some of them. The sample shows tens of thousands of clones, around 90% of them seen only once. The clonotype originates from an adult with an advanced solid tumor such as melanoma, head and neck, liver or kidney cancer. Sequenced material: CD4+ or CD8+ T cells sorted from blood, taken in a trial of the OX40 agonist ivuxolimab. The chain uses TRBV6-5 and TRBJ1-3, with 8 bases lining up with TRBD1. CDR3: CASTMGQANTIYF. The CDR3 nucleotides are TGTGCCAGCACAATGGGACAGGCAAACACCATATATTTT.